Sequencing of this T cell receptor beta chain was carried out in a study of brain T cells in children with intractable seizures. General study results and limits: HCMV serostatus was not known, and viral specificity came from CDR3 similarity only. Absence of clones before surgery may stem from lower sequencing depth.

Clones were read by immunoSEQ multiplex PCR, and TCRdb kept only the in-frame ones, dropping some. The sample lists 300,000 to 400,000 clones, about 93% occurring once. Remarks on this clone: The antigen is not known.

The time point denotes: blood from clinic visit 5 months post-surgery; TSC patient then seizure free. Only cases whose brain tissue showed the highest T cell transcript signatures were sequenced. The CDR3 length is 13 residues. The V gene's germline CDR1 is LGHDT and CDR2 YNNKEL (reference sequence). V was clipped by 3 bases and J by 6 bases, with 11 bases between them. This clonotype originated in a boy in the first two years of life with tuberous sclerosis and intractable seizures. The sequencing used peripheral blood, collected roughly 5 months after surgery. The chain carries TRBV3-1 (or the pseudogene TRBV3-2) and TRBJ1-1; D ambiguous. CDR3 amino acids: CASSQISPPEAFF. In DNA, the CDR3 is TGTGCCAGCAGCCAGATCAGCCCCCCTGAAGCTTTCTTT.